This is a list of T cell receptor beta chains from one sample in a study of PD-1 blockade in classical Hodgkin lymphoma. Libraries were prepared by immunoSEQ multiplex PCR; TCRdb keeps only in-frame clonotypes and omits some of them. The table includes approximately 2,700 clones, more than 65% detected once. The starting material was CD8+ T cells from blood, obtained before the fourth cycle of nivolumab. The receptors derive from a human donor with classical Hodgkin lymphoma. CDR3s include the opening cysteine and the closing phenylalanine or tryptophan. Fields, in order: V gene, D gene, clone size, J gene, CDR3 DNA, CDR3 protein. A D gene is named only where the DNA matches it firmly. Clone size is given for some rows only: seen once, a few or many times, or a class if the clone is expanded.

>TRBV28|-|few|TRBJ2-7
TGTGCCAGCAGTTTAGAGGGTTACGAGCAGTACTTC
CASSLEGYEQYF
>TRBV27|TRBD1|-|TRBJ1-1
TGTGCCAGCAGTCCGACAGGGATCTACGCTGAAGCTTTCTTT
CASSPTGIYAEAFF
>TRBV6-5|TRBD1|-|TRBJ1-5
TGTGCCAGCAGGGACGGGACAGGGGGCTATCAGCCCCAGCATTTT
CASRDGTGGYQPQHF
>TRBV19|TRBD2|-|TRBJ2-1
TGTGCCAGTACGGGACTAGGTCTCGATGAGCAGTTCTTC
CASTGLGLDEQFF
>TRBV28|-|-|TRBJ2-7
TGTGCCAGCACCTCCCTAGGGGGGTACGAGCAGTACTTC
CASTSLGGYEQYF
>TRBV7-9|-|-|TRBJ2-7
TGTGCCAGCACCGTAGGATCCTACGAGCAGTACTTC
CASTVGSYEQYF
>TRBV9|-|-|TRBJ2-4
TGTGCCAGCAGCCCACAGGGCAACGCCAAAAACATTCAGTACTTC
CASSPQGNAKNIQYF
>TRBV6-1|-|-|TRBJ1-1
TGTGCCAGCAGTGAATGGGGTATACTGAACACTGAAGCTTTCTTT
CASSEWGILNTEAFF
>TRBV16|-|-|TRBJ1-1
TGTGCCAGCAGCCAAGTCAGGGTACGGACTGAAGCTTTCTTT
CASSQVRVRTEAFF
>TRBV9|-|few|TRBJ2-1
TGTGCCAGCAGCGTAGCAGGTTTCCCGGGCGATGAGCAGTTCTTC
CASSVAGFPGDEQFF
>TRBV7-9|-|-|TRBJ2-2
TGTGCCAGCAGGTGGGGTTCCGGGGAGCTGTTTTTT
CASRWGSGELFF
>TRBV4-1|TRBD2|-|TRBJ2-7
TGCGCCAGCAGCCAAGGTAGCGGGAGTCAATACGAGCAGTACTTC
CASSQGSGSQYEQYF
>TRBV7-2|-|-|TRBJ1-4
TGTGCCAGCAGCTTAGACGGGGGCGCCTCAGCAAAACTGTTTTTT
CASSLDGGASAKLFF
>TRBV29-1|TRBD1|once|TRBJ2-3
TGCAGCGTTGGGGGACAGGGGGCGAATACGCAGTATTTT
CSVGGQGANTQYF
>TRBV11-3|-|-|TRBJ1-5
TGTGCCAGCAGCTTCGGGCCAAGCGACCGCCAGCATTTT
CASSFGPSDRQHF
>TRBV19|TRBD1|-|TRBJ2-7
TGTGCCAGTACCACCGGGACAGCTACCTACGAGCAGTACTTC
CASTTGTATYEQYF
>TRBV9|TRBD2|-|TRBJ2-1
TGTGCCAGCAGCGGGACTAGCGGACTAGACTACAATGAGCAGTTCTTC
CASSGTSGLDYNEQFF
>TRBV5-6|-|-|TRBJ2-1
TGTGCCAGCAGCTTATATAGCACTGAGCAGTTCTTC
CASSLYSTEQFF
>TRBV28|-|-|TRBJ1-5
TGTGCCAGCAGTTCTGGGACCAGCAATCAGCCCCAGCATTTT
CASSSGTSNQPQHF
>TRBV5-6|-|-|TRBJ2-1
TGTGCCAGCAGCTTGGGGGGATTTAGCTACAATGAGCAGTTCTTC
CASSLGGFSYNEQFF
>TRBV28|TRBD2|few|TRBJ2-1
TGTGCCAGCAGCAGAGGCGGGGGTTTAGCCAATGAGCAGTTCTTC
CASSRGGGLANEQFF
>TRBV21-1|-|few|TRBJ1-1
TGTGCCAGCAGACAGAACACTGAAGCTTTCTTT
CASRQNTEAFF
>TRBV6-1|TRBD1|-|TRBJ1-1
TGTGCCAGCAGTCGGACAGGGGTCATGAACACTGAAGCTTTCTTT
CASSRTGVMNTEAFF
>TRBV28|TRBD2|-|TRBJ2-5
TGTGCCAGCAAAAGTATGCTAGCGGGAGGGCAGGAGACCCAGTACTTC
CASKSMLAGGQETQYF
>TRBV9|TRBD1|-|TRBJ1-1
TGTGCCAGCAGCGATCGGACAGGGGTTGGCACTGAAGCTTTCTTT
CASSDRTGVGTEAFF
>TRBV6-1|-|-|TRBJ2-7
TGTGCCAGCAGTGTTCGGGGCAGACCCTACCACGAGCAGTACTTC
CASSVRGRPYHEQYF
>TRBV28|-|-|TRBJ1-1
TGTGCCAGCAGTTTAATCCTGAACACTGAAGCTTTCTTT
CASSLILNTEAFF